The 8 T cell receptor beta chains in this list originate from one sample, sequenced in a study of shared clonotypes between healthy human individuals. Naive CD8 cells were CD45RO-negative, positively selected for CCR7, excluding terminally differentiated effector memory CD45RA+ cells. Sequenced by immunoSEQ multiplex PCR; TCRdb stores in-frame clones only, minus some. Here the sample spans about 2 million clones, about 95% being singletons. The sample consisted of naive CD8+ T cells sorted from blood. These receptors all come from a man in his late teens or twenties in good health.

The CDR3 spells CASSLDVREQFF. The CDR3 region has the DNA TGTGCCAGCAGCTTAGATGTACGGGAGCAGTTCTTC. The V call is TRBV7-9, the J call TRBJ2-1; D is undetermined. CDR1 SEHNR and CDR2 FQNEAQ come from the germline V gene (reference sequence). Deletions cut 1 base from V and 10 bases from J, with 8 bases between. CDR3 length: 12 amino acids. Drawing the rest from reference TRBV7-9 and TRBJ2-1, the complete variable domain is DTGVSQNPRHKITKRGQNVTFRCDPISEHNRLYWYRQTLGQGPEFLTYFQNEAQLEKSRLLSDRFSAERPKGSFSTLEIQRTEQGDSAMYLCASSLDVREQFFGPGTRLTVL.

The chain couples TRBV4-1 to TRBJ2-7; 10 nucleotides match TRBD1. CDR3 size: 15 residues. Germline CDR1 MGHRA, CDR2 YSYEKL. The V and J ends lost 2 bases and 3 bases, in that order; junction bases with no gene match: 4. The CDR3 spells CASSQRTGGNYEQYF. The CDR3 region has the DNA TGCGCCAGCAGCCAACGGACAGGGGGTAACTACGAGCAGTACTTC.

Turning to this clone: Other nucleotide sequences in the sample specify the same CDR3. This chain joins TRBV13 and TRBJ2-5; no clear D gene. Deletions cut 5 bases from V and 5 bases from J, with 12 bases between. CDR1 PRHDT and CDR2 FYEKMQ come from the germline V gene (reference sequence). This CDR3 is built from 13 residues. CDR3 in amino acids: CASSPTGGETQYF. CDR3 coding DNA: TGTGCCAGCAGCCCCACGGGTGGGGAGACCCAGTACTTC.

The chain recombines TRBV6-6 with TRBJ2-7; the D is unclear. V dropped 5 bases and J dropped 3 bases, with 11 bases sitting between them. Germline lookup yields CDR1 MNHNY and CDR2 SVGAGI (reference sequence). The CDR3 has 13 amino acids. This CDR3 reads CASSGDWGYEQYF. Here the CDR3 DNA reads TGTGCCAGCAGTGGCGACTGGGGCTACGAGCAGTACTTC.

The chain has TRBV6-1 and TRBJ2-7; D is uncertain. The CDR3 runs 15 residues. The V and J ends lost 2 bases and 0 bases respectively, with 11 bases between them. From germline, CDR1 is MNHNS and CDR2 SASEGT. The CDR3 nucleotides read TGTGCCAGCAGTGAATATAAGGGTGTCTCCTACGAGCAGTACTTC. Translated, it gives CASSEYKGVSYEQYF.

Of note for this clone: Other DNA sequences from this sample encode an identical CDR3 as well. The V gene is TRBV9, the J gene TRBJ1-1; D remains ambiguous. This CDR3 region has 13 residues. Trimming stripped 2 bases from V and 3 bases from J, with 8 bases between. Germline V gene lookup returns CDR1 SGDLS and CDR2 YYNGEE. This chain's CDR3 is CASSVGGDTEAFF. CDR3 in DNA: TGTGCCAGCAGCGTTGGCGGAGACACTGAAGCTTTCTTT.

The V call is TRBV27, the J call TRBJ2-7; a weak D match, TRBD1 (6 bases). Germline lookup yields CDR1 MNHEY and CDR2 SMNVEV (reference sequence). This CDR3 spans 14 amino acids. V gave up 5 bases and J gave up 6 bases, with 17 bases separating them. The CDR3 spells CASSPGTRRFEQYF. Written as DNA, the CDR3 is TGTGCCAGCAGTCCCGGGACAAGACGATTCGAGCAGTACTTC.

The chain carries TRBV5-6 and TRBJ2-4; D could derive from TRBD1 or TRBD2 (5 bases each). CDR3 length: 17 residues. Germline V gives CDR1 SGHDT, CDR2 YYEEEE. V dropped 1 base and J dropped 0 bases, with 14 bases sitting between them. CDR3: CASSLWVGPLAKNIQYF. The CDR3 bases are TGTGCCAGCAGCTTGTGGGTGGGACCGCTAGCCAAAAACATTCAGTACTTC.